One sample yielded the 22 T cell receptor beta chains listed below, sequenced in a study of shared clonotypes between healthy human individuals. The method was immunoSEQ multiplex PCR; TCRdb's version includes in-frame clones alone and lacks a portion of them. The sample holds 2 million to 2.5 million clones, roughly 93% seen once. The sequencing sample was made of naive CD4+ T cells from PBMCs. As for subset: CD45RA+ positively selected. The receptors shown here come from a man aged 18 to 29 in good health. Some clones in this sample may be carry-over from other donors' samples.

The chain combines TRBV19 with TRBJ2-2, with D perhaps TRBD1 or TRBD2 (5 bases each). This CDR3 contains 17 residues. V was clipped by 1 base and J by 0 bases, with 12 bases between them. The germline V gene encodes CDR1 LNHDA and CDR2 SQIVND (reference sequence). The CDR3 bases are TGTGCCAGTAGTATAGTGTGGGGACCTACGAACACCGGGGAGCTGTTTTTT. Residues: CASSIVWGPTNTGELFF. Full variable domain (remainder filled in from reference TRBV19 and TRBJ2-2): DGGITQSPKYLFRKEGQNVTLSCEQNLNHDAMYWYRQDPGQGLRLIYYSQIVNDFQKGDIAEGYSVSREKKESFPLTVTSAQKNPTAFYLCASSIVWGPTNTGELFFGEGSRLTVL.

The gene calls are TRBV18 and TRBJ1-2; perhaps TRBD1 as D (6 bases). Trimming took 8 bases from V and 6 from J, leaving 25 bases between them. Germline V CDR1 and CDR2: KGHSH, LQKENI. This CDR3 is 16 amino acids long. CDR3 in DNA: TGTGCCAGCCTCCCCCATTTGACAGGTGTGGGGAATGGCTACACCTTC. Amino acids: CASLPHLTGVGNGYTF.

This sequence joins TRBV19 and TRBJ2-2; D is undetermined. Deletions cut 7 bases from V and 6 bases from J, with 9 bases between. The CDR3 contains 12 residues. The germline gives CDR1 LNHDA, CDR2 SQIVND (reference sequence). The CDR3 loop is CASTYYPGELFF. The CDR3 region has the DNA TGTGCCAGTACCTACTACCCCGGGGAGCTGTTTTTT.

V usage is TRBV5-5 and J usage is TRBJ2-5, with 7 bases fitting TRBD1. J gave up 5 bases and V 4 bases, and 11 bases lay outside the gene matches. CDR1 and CDR2 from the germline V gene are SGHKS and YYEKEE (reference sequence). CDR3 length equals 15 residues. The chain's CDR3 is CASSPNRQGGETQYF. CDR3 bases: TGTGCCAGCAGCCCAAACCGACAGGGTGGCGAGACCCAGTACTTC.

Regarding this clone: Other DNA sequences in the sample encode the same CDR3. The chain carries TRBV5-4 and TRBJ1-5; 9 nucleotides match TRBD1. The CDR3 is 13 amino acids. From germline, CDR1 is SGHNT and CDR2 YYREEE (reference sequence). The junction had 3 bases not matched to a gene; V was cut back by 4 bases and J by 7 bases. The CDR3 DNA reads TGTGCCAGCAGCCCGGACAGGGGACAGCCCCAGCATTTT. Its protein is CASSPDRGQPQHF.

On this clone: The sample has other DNA sequences that encode this CDR3 too. The chain carries TRBV28 and TRBJ2-5; 8 bases are shared with TRBD1. Germline CDR1 reads MDHEN; CDR2 reads SYDVKM. With V trimmed by 6 bases and J by 5 bases, 5 bases remained unmatched. The CDR3 spans 13 residues. CDR3 sequence (DNA): TGTGCCAGCAGCACGGACAGGGCGGAGACCCAGTACTTC. Protein product: CASSTDRAETQYF. Combining the CDR3 with reference TRBV28 and TRBJ2-5 gives the whole variable domain DVKVTQSSRYLVKRTGEKVFLECVQDMDHENMFWYRQDPGLGLRLIYFSYDVKMKEKGDIPEGYSVSREKKERFSLILESASTNQTSMYLCASSTDRAETQYFGPGTRLLVL.

This clone came up once. This rearrangement joins TRBV6-5 to TRBJ1-5; a weak D match, TRBD1 (6 bases). The CDR3 consists of 15 residues. Germline CDR1 is MNHEY and CDR2 is SVGAGI. Trimming left V 6 bases short and J 3 bases short, with 15 bases between. The chain's CDR3 is CASSTAQGNNQPQHF. The DNA of the CDR3 is TGTGCCAGCAGCACCGCTCAGGGGAACAATCAGCCCCAGCATTTT.

This chain links TRBV2 with TRBJ2-7; D might be TRBD1 or TRBD2, each matching 5 bases. Trimming stripped 5 bases from V and 4 bases from J, with 9 bases between. CDR1 SNHLY and CDR2 FYNNEI come from the germline V gene. This CDR3 region has 12 residues. The CDR3 DNA follows: TGTGCCAGCAGTTTAGGGGAGTACGAGCAGTACTTC. It codes for CASSLGEYEQYF.

In this sample, this clone turned up once. The chain recombines TRBV29-1 with TRBJ1-2; 9 positions agree with TRBD1. CDR3 size: 13 residues. The ends lost 3 bases at V and 9 bases at J; junction bases unmatched: 8. CDR1 and CDR2 (germline): SQVTM, ANQGSEA. CDR3 region: CSVEEVQGASYTF. DNA of the CDR3: TGCAGCGTTGAGGAGGTACAGGGGGCAAGCTACACCTTC. The variable domain in full, with the rest retrieved from reference TRBV29-1 and TRBJ1-2, is SAVISQKPSRDICQRGTSLTIQCQVDSQVTMMFWYRQQPGQSLTLIATANQGSEATYESGFVIDKFPISRPNLTFSTLTVSNMSPEDSSIYLCSVEEVQGASYTFGSGTRLTVV.

This chain joins TRBV6-6 and TRBJ2-7; D might be TRBD1 or TRBD2, each matching 5 bases. V dropped 8 bases and J dropped 6 bases, with 11 bases sitting between them. CDR1 is MNHNY, CDR2 SVGAGI, per germline (reference sequence). The length of the CDR3 is 11 residues. CDR3 protein: CASRQRGEQYF. The CDR3, as DNA: TGTGCCAGCCGACAGAGGGGCGAGCAGTACTTC.

This chain links TRBV18 with TRBJ1-5; D is ambiguous. The CDR3 length is 14 residues. Trimming pared 3 bases from V and 5 bases from J, leaving 11 bases between. Per the germline V gene, CDR1 is KGHSH and CDR2 is LQKENI. For the CDR3, the DNA is TGTGCCAGCTCACCCGGCACCGAGGATCAGCCCCAGCATTTT. Its protein is CASSPGTEDQPQHF.

The chain uses TRBV19 and TRBJ2-3, with D uncertain. The CDR3 runs 10 residues. Looked up from germline, CDR1 is LNHDA and CDR2 is SQIVND (reference sequence). The V gene lost 11 bases and the J gene lost 6 bases, with 9 bases spanning the gap. The CDR3 DNA sequence: TGTGCCGGCTGCCAGGATACGCAGTATTTT. Its protein product is CAGCQDTQYF.

The chain uses TRBV27 and TRBJ2-7; 7 bases line up with TRBD1. The V gene end was trimmed by 4 bases and the J gene end by 6 bases; junction bases not matched to a gene: 9. Germline V gives CDR1 MNHEY, CDR2 SMNVEV (reference sequence). This CDR3 is 14 amino acids long. The CDR3 protein is CASSYLRTGPEQYF. The CDR3 region has the DNA TGTGCCAGCAGTTATCTAAGGACAGGACCCGAGCAGTACTTC.

This chain links TRBV9 with TRBJ2-1; D is undetermined. The germline CDR1 and CDR2 sequences are SGDLS and YYNGEE. This CDR3 contains 16 residues. V was trimmed by 0 bases and J by 5 bases, leaving 15 bases between them. This CDR3 reads CASSVEGVYGDNEQFF. DNA for the CDR3: TGTGCCAGCAGCGTAGAAGGAGTATATGGGGACAATGAGCAGTTCTTC. Filled out from reference TRBV9 and TRBJ2-1, the complete variable domain reads DSGVTQTPKHLITATGQRVTLRCSPRSGDLSVYWYQQSLDQGLQFLIQYYNGEERAKGNILERFSAQQFPDLHSELNLSSLELGDSALYFCASSVEGVYGDNEQFFGPGTRLTVL.

Concerning this clone: Other DNA sequences within the sample encode an identical CDR3. The chain links TRBV5-1 to TRBJ2-3, with 7 bases identical to TRBD2. The V gene's germline CDR1 is SGHRS and CDR2 YFSETQ. There are 14 residues in the CDR3. The ends lost 0 bases at V and 3 bases at J; junction bases unmatched: 1. The CDR3 sequence: CASSLEAGTDTQYF. The CDR3 nucleotides are TGCGCCAGCAGCTTGGAAGCGGGGACAGATACGCAGTATTTT.

The genes are TRBV11-1 and TRBJ2-7, with 12 bases identical to TRBD1. The CDR3 contains 16 residues. Trimming cost V 5 bases and J 4 bases; bases outside gene matches: 9. Germline-derived CDR1 and CDR2 are SGHAT and FQDESV (reference sequence). The CDR3: CASSARDRGRLYEQYF. Here the CDR3 DNA reads TGTGCCAGCAGCGCACGGGACAGGGGGCGCCTGTACGAGCAGTACTTC.

The rearrangement links TRBV5-1 to TRBJ2-3; 7 bases line up with TRBD1. CDR1 is SGHRS, CDR2 YFSETQ, per germline. The CDR3 is 13 residues long. J was trimmed by 6 bases and V by 3 bases; bases with no gene match: 4. DNA of the CDR3: TGCGCCAGCAGCTCGGCACAGGGGGATACGCAGTATTTT. Its protein is CASSSAQGDTQYF.

This clone has a single count. V gene TRBV19 combines with J gene TRBJ2-6; TRBD1 aligns across 10 bases. Germline V CDR1 and CDR2: LNHDA, SQIVND (reference sequence). The CDR3 loop spans 13 amino acids. V lost 5 bases, J lost 14 bases, and 6 bases stayed unmatched. The CDR3 reads CASSRRDRGFLTF. The CDR3 DNA sequence: TGTGCCAGTAGTCGTCGGGACAGGGGCTTCCTGACTTTC.

Concerning this clone: This specimen includes other DNA sequences encoding the same CDR3. The rearrangement links TRBV7-9 to TRBJ1-1; D might be TRBD1 (6 bases). Looked up from germline, CDR1 is SEHNR and CDR2 is FQNEAQ (reference sequence). Between the trimmed V and J ends, which lost 1 base and 5 bases, there was a span of 8 bases. This CDR3 comprises 13 residues. For the CDR3, the DNA is TGTGCCAGCAGCTTAGGGCAGGGGACTGAAGCTTTCTTT. It translates to CASSLGQGTEAFF. Together with reference TRBV7-9 and TRBJ1-1, the CDR3 gives the full variable domain: DTGVSQNPRHKITKRGQNVTFRCDPISEHNRLYWYRQTLGQGPEFLTYFQNEAQLEKSRLLSDRFSAERPKGSFSTLEIQRTEQGDSAMYLCASSLGQGTEAFFGQGTRLTVV.

The V and J genes are TRBV6-5 and TRBJ1-2, with TRBD1 identical over 7 bases. CDR1 and CDR2 (germline): MNHEY, SVGAGI. Trimming cost V 4 bases and J 8 bases; bases outside gene matches: 16. This CDR3 comprises 16 residues. The CDR3 DNA sequence: TGTGCCAGCAGTTCCAGAGGACCGACAGGGTTGGAGGGCTACACCTTC. It is translated as CASSSRGPTGLEGYTF.

This chain links TRBV11-2 with TRBJ2-1, with TRBD2 matching 13 bases. The germline V gene has CDR1 SGHAT and CDR2 FQNNGV. Trimming cost V 1 base and J 9 bases; bases outside gene matches: 3. The CDR3 loop spans 15 amino acids. The CDR3 region is CASSLGLAGGVEQFF. The CDR3 region has the DNA TGTGCCAGCAGCTTAGGACTAGCGGGAGGAGTTGAGCAGTTCTTC.

This clone was found once. The chain recombines TRBV2 with TRBJ2-6; D is ambiguous. The germline V gene has CDR1 SNHLY and CDR2 FYNNEI. The CDR3 contains 15 residues. Trimming removed 7 bases at V and 1 base at J, with 11 bases between. The CDR3 DNA reads as TGTGCCAGCACGCCCGTTTCTTCTGGGGCCAACGTCCTGACTTTC. Protein sequence: CASTPVSSGANVLTF.